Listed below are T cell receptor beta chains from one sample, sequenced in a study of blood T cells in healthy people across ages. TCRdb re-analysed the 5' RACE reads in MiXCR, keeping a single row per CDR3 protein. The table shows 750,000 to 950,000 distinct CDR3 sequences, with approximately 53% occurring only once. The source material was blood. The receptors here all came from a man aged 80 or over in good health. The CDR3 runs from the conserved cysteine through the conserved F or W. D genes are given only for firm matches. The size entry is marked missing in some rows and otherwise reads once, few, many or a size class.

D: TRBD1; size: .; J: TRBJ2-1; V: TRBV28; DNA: TGTGCCAGCAGTTTAGGAGGGACAGGGCTCAATGAGCAGTTCTTC; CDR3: CASSLGGTGLNEQFF
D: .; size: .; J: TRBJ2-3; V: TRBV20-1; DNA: TGCAGTGCCTCGCGCCCAGCCAGGGTGGGGACAGATACGCAGTATTTT; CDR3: CSASRPARVGTDTQYF
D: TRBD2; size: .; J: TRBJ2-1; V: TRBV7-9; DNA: TGTGCCAGCAGTCCCGGGGGAGCGGGAGATTTTGCGGATGAGCAGTTCTTC; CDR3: CASSPGGAGDFADEQFF
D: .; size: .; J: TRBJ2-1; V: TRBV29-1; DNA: TGCAGCGCCGCCCGTCGGCTATCCTCTGAGCAGTTCTTC; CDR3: CSAARRLSSEQFF
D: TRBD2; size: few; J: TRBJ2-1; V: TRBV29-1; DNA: TGCAGCGTGGGGGGACTAGCCCCCGGTGAGCAGTTCTTC; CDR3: CSVGGLAPGEQFF
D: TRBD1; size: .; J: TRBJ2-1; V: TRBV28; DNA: TGTGCCAGCAGCCCCCCTCGTACCGGGACAGGAGCTTACAATGGGCAGTTCTTC; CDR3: CASSPPRTGTGAYNGQFF
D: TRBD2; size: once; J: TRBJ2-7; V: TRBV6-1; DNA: TGCGCCAGCAGTGAGGGACTAGCGGGACCCCAATTAGGCGAGCAGTACTTC; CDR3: CASSEGLAGPQLGEQYF
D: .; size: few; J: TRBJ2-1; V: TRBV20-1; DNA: TGCAGTGCTAGAGACCCTATTCGGTGGGAGAGTAGGGGCGATGAGCAGTTCTTC; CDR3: CSARDPIRWESRGDEQFF
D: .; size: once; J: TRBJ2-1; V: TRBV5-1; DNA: TGCGCCAGCAGCTTTACGGGGGGCCTCTACAATGAGCAGTTCTTC; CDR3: CASSFTGGLYNEQFF
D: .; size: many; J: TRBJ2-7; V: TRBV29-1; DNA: TGCAGCGCGTGGGCAGGGGCGACCCACGAGCAGTACTTC; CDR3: CSAWAGATHEQYF
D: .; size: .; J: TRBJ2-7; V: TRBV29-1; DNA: TGCAGCGTCGTAGCTGAAATACGGAAGGGGGTCTACGAGCAGTACTTC; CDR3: CSVVAEIRKGVYEQYF
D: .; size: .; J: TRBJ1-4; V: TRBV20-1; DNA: TGCAGTGCTAGAGTGTGGGCAGGGAATGAAAAACTGTTTTTT; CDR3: CSARVWAGNEKLFF
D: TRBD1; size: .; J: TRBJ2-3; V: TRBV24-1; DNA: TGTGCCACCAGTGATTACAGGGGAGATACGCAGTATTTT; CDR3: CATSDYRGDTQYF
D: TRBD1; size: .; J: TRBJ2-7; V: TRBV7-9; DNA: TGTGCCAGCAGCTTAGGGGTCGGGGACAGGGAACGCGAGCAGTACTTC; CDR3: CASSLGVGDREREQYF
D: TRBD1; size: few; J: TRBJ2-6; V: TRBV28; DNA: TGTGCCAGCAGTTTATTGGCAGGGGGAACCTCTGGGGCCAACGTCCTGACTTTC; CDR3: CASSLLAGGTSGANVLTF
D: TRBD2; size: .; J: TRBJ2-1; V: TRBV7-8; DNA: TGTGCCAGCAGCTTCGATCTCACTAGCGGGAGAGGCAATGAGCAGTTCTTC; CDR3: CASSFDLTSGRGNEQFF
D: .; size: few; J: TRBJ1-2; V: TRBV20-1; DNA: TGCAGTGCTAGAGATACTCGACAGAACTATGGCTACACCTTC; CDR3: CSARDTRQNYGYTF
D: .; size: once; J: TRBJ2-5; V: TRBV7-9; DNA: TGTGCCAGCAGCTTAGAGGGCGGGGTCAGGAGAGAGACCCAGTACTTC; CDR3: CASSLEGGVRRETQYF